This T cell receptor beta chain was captured by sequencing in a study of long-term antiretroviral therapy in people with HIV. Study summary: It was about a decade after the earliest samples that the 2015 immediate-ART recommendation appeared. Points from the study as a whole: Someone took the blood between about 2004 and 2018, maybe while older ART regimens were in use.

Samples were assayed with immunoSEQ v3.0 at survey level. Repertoires were generated with immunoSEQ multiplex PCR, while TCRdb's copy carries only in-frame clones and drops some. The table includes some 25,000 clones, around 83% detected once. V trimming: 4 bases; J trimming: 8 bases; junction bases outside the gene matches: 5. Germline loops: CDR1 SGHNT, CDR2 YYREEE (reference sequence). The CDR3 covers 13 residues. Notes on this clone: The antigen remains unidentified.

The sequences come from unsorted PBMCs, collected 3 years after starting antiretroviral therapy. This chain uses TRBV5-4 with TRBJ1-3; 8 bases are shared with TRBD1. This TCR was recovered from a man between 18 and 29 years old with HIV. CDR3 sequence: CASSVDRADTIYF. The CDR3 nucleotides read TGTGCCAGCAGCGTGGACAGGGCTGACACCATATATTTT.